This T cell receptor beta chain was sequenced in a study of cytomegalovirus exposure and HLA in healthy donors (dated by TCRdb to 2016 to 2017). About the investigation overall: An earlier analysis of some 600 of the donors reported over 250 Gb of sequence data and approximately 120 million unique TCR beta sequences obtained from about 179 million T cells. An early release that covered 640 HLA-typed donors contained about 300 gigabases of sequencing data and 70 million to 100 million unique TCR sequences. The genetic ancestry cluster associated with self-reported Caucasian donors included over 65% of the approximately 410 genotyped donors. The aim of the study was to test whether cataloging public T cell receptors could identify signatures of past pathogen exposure. Using immunosequencing, the study profiled T cell repertoires from around 680 subjects and related those repertoires to cytomegalovirus serostatus. Besides the first cohort of 666 subjects, a separate validation cohort made up of 120 or so different subjects was used. To predict cytomegalovirus infection status, the study brought together high-throughput TCR immunosequencing, statistical association of individual TCRs with disease status, and machine learning. A later analysis re-analyzed previously published TCR beta repertoires from approximately 670 donors and added high-resolution HLA genotyping to study TCR occurrence patterns. The later analysis used no new phenotypic data to find candidate immune exposures, relying instead on TCR beta sequences and their occurrence across donors. An earlier analysis of around 580 of the donors used high-throughput TCR beta sequencing to judge whether each TCR beta V gene segment behaved as functional or pseudogenic. Donor age, sex, ethnicity and CMV serostatus were compiled together with the repertoire data. In a later genetic analysis, genome-wide SNP genotypes for about 55% of the roughly 700 donors were used, and that subset was treated as a discovery cohort. Every repertoire in the discovery cohort had been generated on one and the same sequencing platform. Class I and class II HLA loci were covered by the typing at four-digit resolution. The number of typed donors differed by locus: roughly 629-640 for A, B, C, DRB1 and DQB1; approximately 540 for DQA1; fewer than 610 for DPA1; and 400 to 480 for DPB1. Because of strong linkage in the cohort, roughly five DR-DQ haplotypes were treated as single units for association and clustering. On average, roughly 240,000 unique TCR beta nucleotide sequences were sequenced per donor among 398 genotyped donors of the cohort, with 15% to 20% of those sequences being non-productive. Here is what the overall study found, with its caveats: In this cohort, only TCR beta chains were sequenced, and detectable features were limited by the absence of alpha or paired-chain data. A later analysis found that most CMV-associated TCR beta chains appeared HLA-restricted, with HLA associations seemingly driven largely by CMV exposure. Some IMGT-functional V segments, including TRBV6-2 and TRBV6-3, could not be distinguished by the 87-base-pair reads and were therefore excluded. Compared with the roughly 700-donor mean, donors in an Asian-associated ancestry cluster had fewer N-insertions in productive TCRs, according to a later genetic analysis. Because some donors lacked HLA typing at each locus, the association tests relied only on the typed subset. Across donors, most TCR sequences were observed very rarely, whereas some public TCRs were present in many individuals. Linkage disequilibrium might explain the correlated functional status among segregating V segments, but an unknown experimental factor could not be excluded. The presence/absence analyses assumed that sequencing depth was roughly uniform across donors, and that assumption may not be true. A later analysis associated about 16,000 TCR beta sequences with specific HLA alleles at a false discovery rate of 0.05. A later analysis reported that several top co-occurrence clusters appeared linked to parvovirus B19, influenza, CMV and Epstein-Barr virus. A further reported finding was that TCR beta sequences accurately predicted the HLA-A and HLA-B alleles for most subjects in the first cohort. CMV serostatus was the only immune exposure information available for the cohort. Assigning TCR associations to individual alleles was difficult when HLA alleles, especially DR and DQ, strongly co-occurred. The classifier was reported to diagnose cytomegalovirus status with high specificity and sensitivity in both the original cohort and the validation cohort. In the study, approximately 160 TCR beta chains were listed as associated with cytomegalovirus. In a later analysis, HLA-associated TCR beta chains showed more clonal expansion and lower generation probabilities than non-associated chains that were equally common. V-gene and J-gene trimming of TCR beta chains was associated with a missense DCLRE1C variant in a later genetic analysis, and the association was replicated in an independent cohort. Because counts were too low, 15 to 20 rarely observed V segments, including chromosome 9 orphons, were excluded from the earlier analysis of 587 of the donors. The authors suggested that the approach could potentially be extended to other disease states and immunological phenotypes. In a later analysis, TCR association rates were found to vary across HLA loci, with the most associated TCRs seen for DRB1 alleles and the fewest for HLA-C alleles. A cluster of highly shared sequence variants was judged likely to represent a technical artifact of the sequencing pipeline. In an earlier analysis of approximately 590 of the donors, most TCR beta V segments appeared in productive rearrangements about 87% or about 30% of the time, broadly matching IMGT annotations. Three of the identified cytomegalovirus-associated TCR beta chains were confirmed in vitro to be specific for cytomegalovirus antigens.

This clone was seen more than once but under ten times. No cognate antigen has been identified for it. No base quality values were provided; no much bigger clone lies one nucleotide off. The CDR3 spans 16 residues, from the cysteine through the phenylalanine. The DNA shown is the 48-base CDR3, in frame from base 1. For CDR1 and CDR2, the germline V gene lists MNHNS and SASEGT. Cut back by 3 bases and 7 bases, the V and J ends lie 21 bases apart. Library generation was performed with the immunoSEQ multiplex PCR assay. A mixture of 60 forward primers for TCR Vbeta segments and 13 reverse primers for TCR Jbeta segments was used in the multiplex PCR. Amplification of the CDR3 region of rearranged TCR beta genes was performed with a multiplex PCR assay on genomic DNA. On the Illumina HiSeq System, the amplified TCR beta libraries were sequenced as 87-base-pair reads. Concerning the study's data processing: A later analysis tallied tens of millions of unique TCR beta chains across the 600 to 700 repertoires, and about 10 million of those chains were shared by two or more donors. To remove PCR and sequencing errors, raw reads were error-corrected and collapsed into unique sequences using a nearest-neighbor algorithm that merged closely related sequences. To assign V, D and J gene segments, CDR3 sequences were aligned to IMGT reference sequences. For a sequence to be retained, at least a six-nucleotide match to both a V gene segment and a J gene segment was required. A rearrangement counted as productive if the CDR3 had no stop codons and remained in frame with V and J, and every other rearrangement counted as non-productive. Following IMGT convention, CDR3 was defined as the stretch from the second conserved V-encoded cysteine to the conserved J-encoded phenylalanine. In an earlier analysis of around 640 of the donors, sequences lacking an unambiguous match to a single V gene segment were excluded. In an earlier analysis of a few hundred of the donors, V segments were called functional above 56.7% productive rearrangements and were called segregating when the between-donor standard deviation exceeded 5%. A statistical classification framework was built for diagnosing cytomegalovirus status from the catalog of TCR beta chain sequences. In a later analysis, V and J genes were assigned by comparing TCR nucleotide sequences against IMGT/GENE-DB human TR gene sequences. Using the TCRdist pipeline, a later analysis assigned CDR3 sequences along with most-parsimonious VDJ recombination scenarios. In a later analysis, every TCR beta chain was defined by the combination of its CDR3 amino acid sequence and its V-gene family, and reads without a unique V-gene family were dropped. To address suspected cross-contamination and a sequencing artifact, a later analysis removed 592 highly shared, low-generation-probability nucleotide sequences. For each public chain, a later analysis derived a clonal expansion index from normalized ranks of inferred template counts within each repertoire. Generation probabilities in a later analysis came from a VDJ recombination model fitted to out-of-frame rearrangements, and those results were checked against IGoR. In a later analysis, TCR-TCR, TCR-HLA and TCR-CMV co-occurrence was scored with hypergeometric tests, and a repertoire-size bias correction was applied to TCR pairs. In a later analysis, false discovery rates were estimated by permuting HLA or CMV assignments 20 times. In a later analysis, co-occurring TCRs were grouped with DBSCAN, and TCRdist sequence similarity was added when clustering was performed within HLA-allele-positive subsets. Repertoires with fewer than 30,000 or more than 120,000 public chains, plus five repertoires with anomalous nucleotide sharing, were excluded from co-occurrence clustering. TCRdb mirrors the immuneACCESS table, restricted to in-frame sequences. Some clones are absent from its copies; in checked studies, under half trace to an unresolved V gene, and the reason for the others is unknown. V, J and clone size are taken as reported in that table, and D and trimming were inferred from the DNA itself. The sample table contains 65,000 to 75,000 clones; only one count was recorded for about 74% of them. 11% of the sample is taken by the ten largest.

The cohort comprised some 700 healthy bone marrow donors. At the time of sampling, every cohort member was nominally healthy, though immune exposures that went unrecorded were likely present. The donor tested CMV seropositive, placing the donor among the 289 seropositive members of the cohort. A peripheral blood sample was provided by each donor, and peripheral blood mononuclear cells were used for TCR beta sequencing. The Qiagen DNeasy Blood Extraction Kit was used to extract genomic DNA from the blood cell samples. The sequencing input was PBMCs. This receptor was identified in a woman aged 55 to 70 in good health and CMV-seropositive. The sequence joins TRBV6-1 to TRBJ1-2; no D gene call is confident. The DNA sequence is given as TGTGCCAGCAGTGACCTCGGCTCCGGGATTCGGTCTGGCTACACCTTC. It translates to CASSDLGSGIRSGYTF.